Listed here are 20 T cell receptor beta chains from one sample, sequenced in a study of T cells in Graves' hyperthyroidism and ophthalmopathy. RNA transcripts provided the source from which TCR beta CDR3 regions were amplified. HTBI primers were the set used in a first-round RT-PCR of the TCR CDR3. TCRdb fed the multiplex PCR reads into MiXCR, producing one record per CDR3 protein. The table has more than 550,000 distinct CDR3 sequences, 18% seen once. Sequenced sample: blood. The receptors were gathered from a woman aged 50 to 60 with Graves' hyperthyroidism that later progressed to Graves' ophthalmopathy.

This clonotype was picked up a small number of times. The J gene is TRBJ1-4, the V gene TRBV11-2; D may be TRBD1 (5 bases). CDR3 length: 14 amino acids. Germline V gives CDR1 SGHAT, CDR2 FQNNGV. The germline V and J ends were trimmed by 3 bases and 6 bases, with 11 bases remaining between them. The CDR3 DNA reads as TGTGCCAGCAGCTTTATGGAGGGACATGAAAAACTGTTTTTT. It codes for CASSFMEGHEKLFF. Drawing the rest from reference TRBV11-2 and TRBJ1-4, the complete variable domain is EAGVAQSPRYKIIEKRQSVAFWCNPISGHATLYWYQQILGQGPKLLIQFQNNGVVDDSQLPKDRFSAERLKGVDSTLKIQPAKLEDSAVYLCASSFMEGHEKLFFGSGTQLSVL.

Turning to this clonotype: At one boundary the junction diverges from the germline segment, which might be a read error. The V call is TRBV5-1, the J call TRBJ2-2; 10 nucleotides match TRBD1. Germline values: CDR1 SGHRS, CDR2 YFSETQ. The CDR3 is 16 residues long. For the CDR3, the DNA is TGCGCCAGCAGCCCGACAGGGGGCCTGAACACCAGGGAGCTGTTTTTT. Its protein is CASSPTGGLNTRELFF.

This clonotype was seen many times. V is TRBV28 and J is TRBJ1-1; D not certain. The CDR3 is made up of 16 amino acids. The germline V gene has CDR1 MDHEN and CDR2 SYDVKM. V was cut by 3 bases and J by 0 bases, with 14 bases left in between. The CDR3 sequence: CASSFFGVKMNTEAFF. CDR3 DNA: TGTGCCAGCAGTTTTTTTGGGGTCAAGATGAACACTGAAGCTTTCTTT. Filled out from reference TRBV28 and TRBJ1-1, the complete variable domain reads DVKVTQSSRYLVKRTGEKVFLECVQDMDHENMFWYRQDPGLGLRLIYFSYDVKMKEKGDIPEGYSVSREKKERFSLILESASTNQTSMYLCASSFFGVKMNTEAFFGQGTRLTVV.

In this sample, this clonotype turned up many times. The V gene is TRBV6-1, the J gene TRBJ2-7; 10 bases line up with TRBD2. CDR3 size: 15 residues. Germline trimming cut 7 bases from V and 5 bases from J; bases unmatched to any gene: 11. Germline V lookup: CDR1 MNHNS, CDR2 SASEGT. The CDR3 loop reads CASIPRLAGDDEQYF. DNA of the CDR3: TGTGCCAGCATCCCAAGGCTAGCGGGGGACGACGAGCAGTACTTC.

This clonotype was counted a few times. The CDR3 reads CASSIGQGLRMNTEAFF. The CDR3 DNA reads TGTGCCAGCAGCATAGGGCAGGGGCTACGTATGAACACTGAAGCTTTCTTT. This chain connects TRBV11-2 to TRBJ1-1; tentatively, D is TRBD1 (6 bases). Deletions cut 5 bases from V and 0 bases from J, with 19 bases between. The CDR3 spans 17 residues. Germline V gene data show CDR1 as SGHAT and CDR2 as FQNNGV.

The chain is built from TRBV18 and TRBJ1-2; TRBD1 agrees at 7 bases. Trimming cost V 1 base and J 6 bases; bases outside gene matches: 8. The CDR3 covers 15 residues. CDR1 and CDR2 from the germline V gene are KGHSH and LQKENI. CDR3 protein: CASSPLGQGVHGYTF. The CDR3 bases are TGTGCCAGCTCACCACTCGGCCAGGGGGTTCATGGCTACACCTTC.

This clonotype was counted only a few times. The chain joins TRBV6-1 to TRBJ2-1; the match to TRBD1 covers 8 bases. This CDR3 is 14 amino acids long. The trim removed 10 bases at V and 3 bases at J, leaving 8 bases unmatched. Germline V gene data show CDR1 as MNHNS and CDR2 as SASEGT. CDR3 sequence (DNA): TGTGCCAACTCGGACAGGGAACTCTACAATGAGCAGTTCTTC. It is translated as CANSDRELYNEQFF.

This clonotype was picked up many times. The chain has TRBV12-3 or TRBV12-4 and TRBJ1-1, with D possibly TRBD1 on 6 matching bases. The CDR3 extends over 15 amino acids. Trimming cost V 7 bases and J 0 bases, with 15 bases left between them. The CDR3 spells CASTSGRDMNTEAFF. CDR3 bases: TGTGCCAGCACCTCGGGACGGGACATGAACACTGAAGCTTTCTTT.

The chain uses TRBV28 and TRBJ1-1; 7 bases are shared with TRBD1. With V trimmed by 6 bases and J by 0 bases, 13 bases remained unmatched. The CDR3 extends over 17 amino acids. From germline, CDR1 is MDHEN and CDR2 SYDVKM. The CDR3 DNA reads as TGTGCCAGCAGCCCGATAGAGTCGACAGGGATGAACACTGAAGCTTTCTTT. Translation gives CASSPIESTGMNTEAFF.

The chain recombines TRBV19 with TRBJ2-1, with D tentatively TRBD1 (5 bases). Germline CDR1 LNHDA, CDR2 SQIVND (reference sequence). CDR3 length: 15 amino acids. V lost 3 bases, J lost 7 bases, and 16 bases lay in between. The CDR3 sequence is CASSISAGPLNEQFF. CDR3 coding DNA: TGTGCCAGTAGTATCTCGGCAGGGCCCCTTAATGAGCAGTTCTTC.

In its sample, this clonotype was seen many times. The chain recombines TRBV5-1 with TRBJ2-3, with a tentative D call TRBD1 (6 bases). The germline gives CDR1 SGHRS, CDR2 YFSETQ. V dropped 1 base and J dropped 2 bases, with 14 bases sitting between them. This CDR3 spans 16 amino acids. This chain's CDR3 is CASSLTGIRPTDTQYF. Here the CDR3 DNA reads TGCGCCAGCAGCTTGACAGGGATTAGGCCCACAGATACGCAGTATTTT. Combining the CDR3 with reference TRBV5-1 and TRBJ2-3 gives the whole variable domain KAGVTQTPRYLIKTRGQQVTLSCSPISGHRSVSWYQQTPGQGLQFLFEYFSETQRNKGNFPGRFSGRQFSNSRSEMNVSTLELGDSALYLCASSLTGIRPTDTQYFGPGTRLTVL.

The chain uses TRBV7-9 and TRBJ1-5, with 10 bases lining up with TRBD1. V shed 5 bases, J shed 0 bases, and the junction held 10 bases outside the gene matches. Per the germline V gene, CDR1 is SEHNR and CDR2 is FQNEAQ (reference sequence). The CDR3 extends over 18 amino acids. In DNA, the CDR3 is TGTGCCAGCAGCCCCTGGGACAGGGGCGAATTTAGCAATCAGCCCCAGCATTTT. Amino acids: CASSPWDRGEFSNQPQHF. Supplemented by reference TRBV7-9 and TRBJ1-5, the full variable domain reads DTGVSQNPRHKITKRGQNVTFRCDPISEHNRLYWYRQTLGQGPEFLTYFQNEAQLEKSRLLSDRFSAERPKGSFSTLEIQRTEQGDSAMYLCASSPWDRGEFSNQPQHFGDGTRLSIL.

The gene calls are TRBV20-1 and TRBJ1-6; D call uncertain. Per germline, CDR1 DFQATT and CDR2 SNEGSKA (reference sequence). Trimming pared 0 bases from V and 9 bases from J, leaving 12 bases between. This CDR3 comprises 14 residues. The CDR3 protein is CSARDKPGISPLHF. CDR3 nucleotides: TGCAGTGCTAGAGATAAGCCGGGGATTTCACCCCTCCACTTT.

This clonotype was seen ten or more times. V gene TRBV6-1 combines with J gene TRBJ1-1, with 9 bases lining up with TRBD1. CDR1 is MNHNS and CDR2 is SASEGT in the germline V gene. Trimming at V came to 7 bases and at J to 3 bases, leaving 9 bases not matched to a gene. This CDR3 is 15 amino acids long. The CDR3 sequence: CASKKQGALDTEAFF. The DNA of the CDR3 is TGTGCCAGCAAAAAACAGGGGGCGTTGGACACTGAAGCTTTCTTT.

This sequence joins TRBV5-1 and TRBJ1-2; tentative D call: TRBD1 (5 bases). Trimming shortened V by 0 bases and J by 2 bases, and 11 bases separated the two germline ends. The CDR3 covers 15 residues. Germline V gene lookup returns CDR1 SGHRS and CDR2 YFSETQ. The CDR3 DNA reads TGCGCCAGCAGCTTGGACTGGGGGGAGAACTATGGCTACACCTTC. As protein: CASSLDWGENYGYTF.

The genes are TRBV10-3 and TRBJ2-3, with TRBD1 matching over 7 bases. J lost 1 base, V lost 5 bases, and 6 bases had no gene match. The germline V gene has CDR1 ENHRY and CDR2 SYGVKD. The CDR3 loop spans 15 amino acids. DNA for the CDR3: TGTGCCATCAGTTTACAGGGGAGAGGCACAGATACGCAGTATTTT. It translates to CAISLQGRGTDTQYF.

This clonotype was recorded at least ten times. J is TRBJ2-7 and V is TRBV2; D perhaps matches TRBD1 (7 bases). Trimming pared 6 bases from V and 0 bases from J, leaving 12 bases between. The CDR3 totals 14 residues. Per the germline V gene, CDR1 is SNHLY and CDR2 is FYNNEI. This chain's CDR3 is CASRRDRTSYEQYF. In DNA, the CDR3 is TGTGCCAGCAGGCGGGACAGAACCTCCTACGAGCAGTACTTC. The full variable domain, with the rest looked up from reference TRBV2 and TRBJ2-7, is EPEVTQTPSHQVTQMGQEVILRCVPISNHLYFYWYRQILGQKVEFLVSFYNNEISEKSEIFDDQFSVERPDGSNFTLKIRSTKLEDSAMYFCASRRDRTSYEQYFGPGTRLTVT.

Only one count was recorded for this clonotype. This could be a read error, since a much larger clone is one nucleotide away. This chain uses TRBV2 with TRBJ1-5; the D is unclear. This CDR3 has 16 amino acids. The germline CDR1 and CDR2 sequences are SNHLY and FYNNEI. Trimming left V 6 bases short and J 2 bases short, with 17 bases between. The CDR3 DNA reads TGTGCCAGCAGGCTGACCGGGTGGTTCGGCAATCAGCCCCAGCATTTT. Translation gives CASRLTGWFGNQPQHF.

The chain has TRBV5-1 and TRBJ2-5, with TRBD1 matching over 12 bases. The CDR3 runs to 19 residues. Trimming removed 0 bases from V and 4 bases from J; junction bases left unmatched: 13. Germline CDR1 reads SGHRS; CDR2 reads YFSETQ. CDR3 loop: CASSLGWSPGQGAPETQYF. The CDR3, as DNA: TGCGCCAGCAGCTTGGGATGGTCCCCGGGACAGGGGGCCCCAGAGACCCAGTACTTC. Filled out from reference TRBV5-1 and TRBJ2-5, the complete variable domain reads KAGVTQTPRYLIKTRGQQVTLSCSPISGHRSVSWYQQTPGQGLQFLFEYFSETQRNKGNFPGRFSGRQFSNSRSEMNVSTLELGDSALYLCASSLGWSPGQGAPETQYFGPGTRLLVL.

This clonotype was observed many times. The V and J genes are TRBV6-5 and TRBJ2-5; possibly TRBD1 or TRBD2 for D (5 bases each). CDR1 and CDR2 from the germline V gene are MNHEY and SVGAGI. Trimming stripped 2 bases from V and 2 bases from J, with 15 bases between. This CDR3 spans 16 amino acids. The CDR3 DNA sequence: TGTGCCAGCAGTTACCAATACGGGACCATACAAGAGACCCAGTACTTC. Its protein is CASSYQYGTIQETQYF.